Listed below are T cell receptor beta chains from one sample, sequenced in a study of OX40 agonist ivuxolimab in advanced cancers. Profiling relied on immunoSEQ multiplex PCR, and the TCRdb table lists in-frame clones only, not all of them. The table lists about 28,000 clones, 85% of them singletons. The source material was CD4+ or CD8+ T cells sorted from blood, sampled in a trial of the OX40 agonist ivuxolimab. The receptors were sampled from an adult with an advanced solid tumor such as melanoma, head and neck, liver or kidney cancer. Both conserved end residues are part of each CDR3. D genes are given only for firm matches. Size is stated for part of the rows, as once, few or many counts, or as a class when the clone is expanded.

size: .; D: .; V: TRBV27; J: TRBJ1-5; DNA: TGTGCCAGCAGTTTAGGTAGCAATCAGCCCCAGCATTTT; CDR3: CASSLGSNQPQHF
size: .; D: .; V: TRBV7-6; J: TRBJ1-1; DNA: TGTGCCAGCAGCTTGCGGGGGGACACTGAAGCTTTCTTT; CDR3: CASSLRGDTEAFF
size: .; D: .; V: TRBV6-5; J: TRBJ1-1; DNA: TGTGCCAGCAGCTCGGAGCTAGACCCTGAAGCTTTCTTT; CDR3: CASSSELDPEAFF
size: .; D: .; V: TRBV12-5; J: TRBJ1-4; DNA: TGTGCTAGTGGTTCGAGCTTGGACAGCAATGAAAAACTGTTTTTT; CDR3: CASGSSLDSNEKLFF
size: .; D: TRBD1; V: TRBV7-3; J: TRBJ2-7; DNA: TGTGCCAGCAGCCCACTACCAGGGACAGGGGAGCAGTACTTC; CDR3: CASSPLPGTGEQYF
size: .; D: .; V: TRBV27; J: TRBJ2-3; DNA: TGTGCCAGCGCGAACACCCGGGCAGATACGCAGTATTTT; CDR3: CASANTRADTQYF
size: .; D: .; V: TRBV30; J: TRBJ1-2; DNA: TGTGCCTGGAGGGGGTACAGCTATGGCTACACCTTC; CDR3: CAWRGYSYGYTF
size: .; D: .; V: TRBV7-3; J: TRBJ1-1; DNA: TGTGCCAGCAGCCGCGGGACGGACGAGAACACTGAAGCTTTCTTT; CDR3: CASSRGTDENTEAFF
size: .; D: .; V: TRBV27; J: TRBJ2-2; DNA: TGTGCCACAAGCTGGCTTTGGGGCACCGGGGAGCTGTTTTTT; CDR3: CATSWLWGTGELFF
size: .; D: .; V: TRBV2; J: TRBJ1-1; DNA: TGTGCCAGCAGGCCCCAGGGTACCATGAGGACTGAAGCTTTCTTT; CDR3: CASRPQGTMRTEAFF
size: .; D: TRBD2; V: TRBV5-4; J: TRBJ2-5; DNA: TGTGCCAGCAGCTTCCGACTAGCGGGGGCCGGGGAGACCCAGTACTTC; CDR3: CASSFRLAGAGETQYF
size: .; D: TRBD2; V: TRBV5-1; J: TRBJ2-1; DNA: TGCGCCAGCAGCTTGAAGCGGGACGGATCCTACAATGAGCAGTTCTTC; CDR3: CASSLKRDGSYNEQFF
size: .; D: .; V: TRBV11-2; J: TRBJ2-5; DNA: TGTGCCAGCAGCTTAGGCCCAGGGGACCAAGAGACCCAGTACTTC; CDR3: CASSLGPGDQETQYF
size: .; D: .; V: TRBV7-9; J: TRBJ2-1; DNA: TGTGCCAGCAGCGCTAACCCTTATCGATACAATGAGCAGTTCTTC; CDR3: CASSANPYRYNEQFF
size: .; D: TRBD1; V: TRBV4-3; J: TRBJ2-3; DNA: TGCGCCAGCAGCCAAGACTACGGGACAGGGGCAGATACGCAGTATTTT; CDR3: CASSQDYGTGADTQYF
size: .; D: .; V: TRBV7-9; J: TRBJ1-1; DNA: TGTGCCAGCAGCCCCCGGGGGGGCGGGGCTGAAGCTTTCTTT; CDR3: CASSPRGGGAEAFF
size: .; D: .; V: TRBV12-5; J: TRBJ1-1; DNA: TGTGCTAGTGGTTTGGGGGGAGACCTGAACACTGAAGCTTTCTTT; CDR3: CASGLGGDLNTEAFF
size: .; D: TRBD1; V: TRBV10-2; J: TRBJ2-1; DNA: TGCGCCAGCAGTGAGTCAAGGACAGGGACAAATGAGCAGTTCTTC; CDR3: CASSESRTGTNEQFF
size: .; D: .; V: TRBV28; J: TRBJ2-3; DNA: TGTGCCAGCACTTTGGGGCAGGGTAGCACAGATACGCAGTATTTT; CDR3: CASTLGQGSTDTQYF
size: .; D: .; V: TRBV6-6; J: TRBJ1-1; DNA: TGTGCCAGCAGGGTGTTGGGTAACACTGAAGCTTTCTTT; CDR3: CASRVLGNTEAFF
size: .; D: .; V: TRBV5-1; J: TRBJ1-1; DNA: TGCGCCAGCAGCTTAGGTAATGAAGCTTTCTTT; CDR3: CASSLGNEAFF
size: .; D: TRBD2; V: TRBV11-2; J: TRBJ2-4; DNA: TGTGCCAGCAGCCCTAGAGCCCGACTAGCGGGGCCCCTGGCTGACATTCAGTACTTC; CDR3: CASSPRARLAGPLADIQYF
size: few; D: TRBD2; V: TRBV7-9; J: TRBJ2-1; DNA: TGTGCCAGCAGCTTCTCTCTAGGGGGGACTAGTGGCAATGAGCAGTTCTTC; CDR3: CASSFSLGGTSGNEQFF
size: .; D: .; V: TRBV4-3; J: TRBJ1-2; DNA: TGCGCCAGCAGCCAAGGGGTTGATGGCTATGGCTACACCTTC; CDR3: CASSQGVDGYGYTF
size: .; D: .; V: TRBV6-5; J: TRBJ2-5; DNA: TGTGCCAGCAGTTACTCGGAGGGGGAGACCCAGTACTTC; CDR3: CASSYSEGETQYF
size: .; D: TRBD2; V: TRBV4-1; J: TRBJ2-2; DNA: TGCGCCAGCAGCCAAATAGCGGGGGGAGACGGGGAGCTGTTTTTT; CDR3: CASSQIAGGDGELFF
size: .; D: .; V: TRBV2; J: TRBJ2-7; DNA: TGTGCCAGCGGACCCCGGGCCCCCTACGAGCAGTACTTC; CDR3: CASGPRAPYEQYF
size: .; D: .; V: TRBV4-1; J: TRBJ1-6; DNA: TGCGCCAGCAGCCCTCAGGGGAGCTCCTATAATTCACCCCTCCACTTT; CDR3: CASSPQGSSYNSPLHF
size: .; D: .; V: TRBV6-6; J: TRBJ2-7; DNA: TGTGCCAGCAGTTACCTGGGGACCTACGAGCAGTACTTC; CDR3: CASSYLGTYEQYF
size: .; D: .; V: TRBV30; J: TRBJ1-3; DNA: TGTGCCTGGAGTGCCGGAGGGTCCTCTGGAAACACCATATATTTT; CDR3: CAWSAGGSSGNTIYF
size: .; D: .; V: TRBV19; J: TRBJ2-7; DNA: TGTGCCAGTAGTTCTGGACTGGCCTACGAGCAGTACTTC; CDR3: CASSSGLAYEQYF